Reported below is one TCR beta chain. No antigen is known for it. It has no much larger one-base neighbor in the sample; base qualities were not kept. The immunoSEQ Assay, a bias-controlled multiplex PCR, was used to amplify TCRbeta CDR3 regions from genomic DNA. For the original study's pipeline: Nucleated cell counts per sample were estimated from amplification of reference gene primers within the assay. Sequence reads were collapsed and filtered to measure the absolute abundance of every unique TCRbeta CDR3 rearrangement. For each sample, productive Simpson clonality was calculated as the square root of Simpson's diversity index over productive rearrangements. In its TCRdb copy, this immuneACCESS table keeps in-frame sequences only and misses some clones. Where compared with another copy, unresolved V genes explain less than half of these, and the others have no known cause. V, J and clone size derive from that table, while D and trimming were established from the DNA sequence. The sample table lists roughly 97,000 clones, about four fifths of them with a count of one. Around 4.8% of the sample is in the top ten clones.

The record originates from a study of blood T cell repertoires in COVID-19 (dated by TCRdb to 2020 to 2021). Regarding the complete study: Samples from collaborators originated in the United States, Italy and Spain and spanned both the acute and convalescent phases of COVID-19. The prospective study material was composed of cDNA or gDNA derived from T cells, B-cell-depleted T cells, or PBMCs. Subjects who had been exposed to COVID-19, were actively infected with it, or had recovered from it provided the deeply sampled blood TCRbeta repertoires that made up the dataset. A freely available public database, intended as a resource for researchers studying the immune response to SARS-CoV-2, is where the repertoires were released. Samples were obtained from the ongoing ImmuneRACE study (first 160 participants) and from 1,254 subjects provided by 6 global collaborators. A de-identified subject ID, COVID-19 status, age in years and sex were almost always included in the sample metadata. Where available, HLA class I and class II types were taken from metadata supplied by the sample provider and were not determined by assay-based typing.

Results the study describes overall, beyond this receptor: How much clinical and demographic metadata was included differed by source and by participant, and the metadata was provided uncurated.

The collaborating institutions used their own protocols to collect whole blood in K2EDTA tubes. For TCRbeta analysis, collaborators shipped samples in one of three forms: frozen whole blood, isolated PBMCs, or DNA extracted from either of those sample types. For this chain, trimming is 0 bases at the V end and 0 bases at the J end, and the number of junction bases without a gene match is 2. The CDR3 measures 16 amino acids from cysteine to phenylalanine. The DNA shown is the 48-base CDR3, in frame from base 1. Taken from the germline V gene, the CDR1 and CDR2 loops are SGHRS and YFSETQ. This TCR was sampled from a man in his sixties with acute or convalescent COVID-19. Here the chain combines TRBV5-1 and TRBJ2-1; TRBD2 matches 8 bases in the middle. Sequences were obtained from peripheral blood. The DNA sequence is given as TGCGCCAGCAGCTTGGCTCGGGGGGGCTCCTACAATGAGCAGTTCTTC. Its protein is CASSLARGGSYNEQFF.